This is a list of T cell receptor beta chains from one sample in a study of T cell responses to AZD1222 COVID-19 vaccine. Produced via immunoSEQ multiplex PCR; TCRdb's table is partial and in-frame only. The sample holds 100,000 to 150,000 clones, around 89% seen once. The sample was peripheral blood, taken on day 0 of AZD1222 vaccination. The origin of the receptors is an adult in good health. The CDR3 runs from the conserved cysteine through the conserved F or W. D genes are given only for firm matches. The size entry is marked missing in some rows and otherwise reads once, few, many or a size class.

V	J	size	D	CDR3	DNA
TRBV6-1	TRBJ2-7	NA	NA	CASSEDSGHLDPEQYF	TGTGCCAGCAGTGAAGATTCTGGCCACCTGGATCCCGAGCAGTACTTC
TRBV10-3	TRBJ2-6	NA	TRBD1	CAIRGGTGDSGANVLTF	TGTGCCATCAGAGGTGGGACAGGGGACTCTGGGGCCAACGTCCTGACTTTC
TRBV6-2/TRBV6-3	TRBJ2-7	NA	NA	CASSQSPYEQYF	TGTGCCAGCAGTCAGTCCCCCTACGAGCAGTACTTC
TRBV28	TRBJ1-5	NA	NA	CASSAGHSNQPQHF	TGTGCCAGCAGTGCCGGACACAGCAATCAGCCCCAGCATTTT
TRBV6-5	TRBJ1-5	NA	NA	CASNPQPGSNQPQHF	TGTGCCAGCAACCCTCAACCGGGCTCCAATCAGCCCCAGCATTTT
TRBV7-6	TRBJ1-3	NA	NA	CASSSYSGISPGNTIYF	TGTGCCAGCAGCTCGTACTCCGGGATTTCACCTGGAAACACCATATATTTT
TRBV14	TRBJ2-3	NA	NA	CASSKERESTDTQYF	TGTGCCAGCAGCAAAGAACGGGAGAGTACAGATACGCAGTATTTT
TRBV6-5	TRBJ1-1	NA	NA	CASSSGFLGNTEAFF	TGTGCCAGCAGTTCTGGATTTCTGGGGAACACTGAAGCTTTCTTT
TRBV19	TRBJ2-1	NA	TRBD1	CASSIGDRYNEQFF	TGTGCCAGTAGTATAGGGGACAGATACAATGAGCAGTTCTTC
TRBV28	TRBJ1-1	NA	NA	CASSSGPVLSEAFF	TGTGCCAGCAGTTCGGGACCTGTTCTTTCTGAAGCTTTCTTT
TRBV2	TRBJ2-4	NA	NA	CASTPRAIQVLAKNIQYF	TGTGCCAGCACTCCCAGGGCAATTCAAGTACTAGCCAAAAACATTCAGTACTTC
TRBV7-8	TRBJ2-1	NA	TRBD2	CASSLLAPVRGTRNNEQFF	TGTGCCAGCAGCTTACTTGCCCCTGTTCGCGGGACTAGAAACAATGAGCAGTTCTTC
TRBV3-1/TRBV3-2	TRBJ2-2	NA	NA	CASSQDGGFTGELFF	TGTGCCAGCAGCCAAGATGGGGGTTTCACCGGGGAGCTGTTTTTT
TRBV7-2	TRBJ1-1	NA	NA	CASSLGGRGNTEAFF	TGTGCCAGCAGCCTCGGGGGCAGGGGGAACACTGAAGCTTTCTTT
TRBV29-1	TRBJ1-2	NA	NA	CSASGYMGWNYGYTF	TGCAGCGCTTCCGGGTATATGGGGTGGAACTATGGCTACACCTTC
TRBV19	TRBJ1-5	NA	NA	CASSIDQSRGSRNQPQHF	TGTGCCAGTAGTATAGATCAAAGTAGGGGTTCGAGGAATCAGCCCCAGCATTTT
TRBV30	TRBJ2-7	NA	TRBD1	CAWTPDRGLYEQYF	TGTGCCTGGACCCCCGACAGGGGGCTCTACGAGCAGTACTTC
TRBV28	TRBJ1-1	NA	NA	CASTPAGVNTEAFF	TGTGCCAGTACCCCCGCAGGGGTAAACACTGAAGCTTTCTTT
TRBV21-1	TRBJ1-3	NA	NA	CASRKGMDRESVVGNTIYF	TGTGCCAGCAGGAAAGGAATGGACAGGGAGTCAGTGGTTGGAAACACCATATATTTT
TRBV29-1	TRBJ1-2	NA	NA	CSARDSKNYGYTF	TGCAGCGCGAGAGACTCCAAAAACTATGGCTACACCTTC
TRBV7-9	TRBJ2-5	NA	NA	CASSLGWGNQETQYF	TGTGCCAGCAGCTTAGGTTGGGGTAACCAAGAGACCCAGTACTTC
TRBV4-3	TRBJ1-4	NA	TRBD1	CASSQGQGGEKLFF	TGCGCCAGCAGCCAAGGACAGGGAGGCGAAAAACTGTTTTTT
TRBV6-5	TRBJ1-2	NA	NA	CASRGTEFYYGYTF	TGTGCCAGCAGGGGGACGGAATTCTACTATGGCTACACCTTC
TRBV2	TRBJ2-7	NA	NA	CASSPSRDTSYEQYF	TGTGCCAGCAGCCCTTCGAGGGACACCTCCTACGAGCAGTACTTC
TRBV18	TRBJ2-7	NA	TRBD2	CASSPGPGTKEEYF	TGTGCCAGCTCCCCCGGGCCAGGGACTAAGGAAGAGTACTTC
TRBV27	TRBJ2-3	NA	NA	CASSPPRSTDTQYF	TGTGCCAGCAGCCCTCCTAGAAGTACAGATACGCAGTATTTT
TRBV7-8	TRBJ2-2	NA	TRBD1	CASTLQGINTGELFF	TGTGCCAGCACCTTACAGGGGATTAACACCGGGGAGCTGTTTTTT
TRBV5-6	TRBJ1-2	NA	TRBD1	CASSPGGTGGYHGYTF	TGTGCCAGCAGCCCCGGTGGGACAGGGGGCTACCATGGCTACACCTTC
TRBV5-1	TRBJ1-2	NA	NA	CASSLEAGYGYTF	TGCGCCAGCAGCTTGGAGGCGGGCTATGGCTACACCTTC
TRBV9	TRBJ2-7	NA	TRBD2	CASSVWASGSYEQYF	TGTGCCAGCAGCGTATGGGCTAGCGGGAGTTACGAGCAGTACTTC
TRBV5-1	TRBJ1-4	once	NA	CASSLAGQRYSFKNEKLFF	TGCGCCAGCAGCTTGGCCGGACAGCGGTATAGCTTCAAGAATGAAAAACTGTTTTTT
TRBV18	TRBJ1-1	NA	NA	CASSPQDGRMNTEAFF	TGTGCCAGCTCACCACAAGATGGACGGATGAACACTGAAGCTTTCTTT
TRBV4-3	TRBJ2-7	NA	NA	CASSQVWGASGYYEQYF	TGCGCCAGCAGCCAAGTCTGGGGGGCTAGCGGCTACTACGAGCAGTACTTC
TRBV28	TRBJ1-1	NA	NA	CASGSGGADEAFF	TGTGCCAGCGGTTCCGGGGGGGCTGATGAAGCTTTCTTT
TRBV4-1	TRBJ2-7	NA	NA	CASSPNRGAYEQYF	TGCGCCAGCAGCCCTAATCGCGGGGCCTACGAGCAGTACTTC
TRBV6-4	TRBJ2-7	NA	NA	CASSEEAELYEQYF	TGTGCCAGCAGTGAGGAGGCAGAACTCTACGAGCAGTACTTC
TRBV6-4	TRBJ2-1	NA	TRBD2	CASSDSASGTNEQFF	TGTGCCAGCAGTGACTCGGCTAGCGGGACCAATGAGCAGTTCTTC
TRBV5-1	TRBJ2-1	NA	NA	CASSLAGLTYNEQFF	TGCGCCAGCAGCTTGGCAGGCCTTACCTACAATGAGCAGTTCTTC
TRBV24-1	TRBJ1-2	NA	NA	CATSDSGPDARRAGGYTF	TGTGCCACCAGTGACTCCGGACCCGACGCGCGCCGTGCCGGGGGCTACACCTTC
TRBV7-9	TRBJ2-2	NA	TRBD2	CASSGLAGVTGELFF	TGTGCCAGCAGCGGACTAGCGGGAGTCACCGGGGAGCTGTTTTTT
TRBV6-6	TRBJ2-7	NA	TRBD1	CASTPRGQQGAYEQYF	TGTGCCAGCACCCCCCGCGGGCAACAGGGGGCATACGAGCAGTACTTC
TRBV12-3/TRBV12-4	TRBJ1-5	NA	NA	CASSLSGNQPQHF	TGTGCCAGCAGTTTATCTGGGAATCAGCCCCAGCATTTT